These T cell receptor beta chains were read from a single sample in a study of type 1 and type 2 diabetes patients. TCRdb re-derived calls from the multiplex PCR reads in MiXCR, one entry per CDR3 protein. The sample yields about 290,000 distinct CDR3 sequences, approximately 45% seen once. What was sequenced was peripheral blood mononuclear cells (PBMCs). All receptors derive from a man aged 18 to 29 with type 2 diabetes. Both conserved end residues are part of each CDR3. Fields, in order: V gene, J gene, clone size, D gene, CDR3 DNA, CDR3 protein. A D gene is named only where the DNA matches it firmly. Part of the rows lack a size; the others show once, few, many or a class for expanded clones.

v_call: TRBV19
j_call: TRBJ2-7
clone_size: few
d_call: .
cdr3_nt: TGTGCCAGTAGGGACCGGCGGTACGAGCAGTACTTC
cdr3_aa: CASRDRRYEQYF

v_call: TRBV19
j_call: TRBJ2-7
clone_size: .
d_call: TRBD2
cdr3_nt: TGTGCCAGTAGTATAGCTAGCGGGGGTACCAACGAGCAGTACTTC
cdr3_aa: CASSIASGGTNEQYF

v_call: TRBV20-1
j_call: TRBJ1-4
clone_size: .
d_call: .
cdr3_nt: TGCAGACGGGGAGAGGGAACTAATGAAAAACTGTTTTTT
cdr3_aa: CRRGEGTNEKLFF

v_call: TRBV15
j_call: TRBJ1-6
clone_size: few
d_call: .
cdr3_nt: TGTGCCACCAGCAGAGGAACAGGGCAGTATTCACCCCTCCACTTT
cdr3_aa: CATSRGTGQYSPLHF

v_call: TRBV15
j_call: TRBJ1-5
clone_size: few
d_call: TRBD1
cdr3_nt: TGTGCCACCAGCAGAGAAGACAGGGCCAATCAGCCCCAGCATTTT
cdr3_aa: CATSREDRANQPQHF

v_call: TRBV19
j_call: TRBJ1-2
clone_size: .
d_call: .
cdr3_nt: TGTGCCAGTAGTAGGCATTTATTAGAAGGCTACACCTTC
cdr3_aa: CASSRHLLEGYTF

v_call: TRBV7-9
j_call: TRBJ2-1
clone_size: .
d_call: TRBD1
cdr3_nt: TGTGCCAGTAGCCAAAAGGGACAGAGGACCTACAATGAGCAGTCCTTC
cdr3_aa: CASSQKGQRTYNEQSF

v_call: TRBV4-1
j_call: TRBJ1-1
clone_size: .
d_call: .
cdr3_nt: TGCGCCAGCAGCCAAGACTCCAGGGGTAACACTGAAGCTTTCTTT
cdr3_aa: CASSQDSRGNTEAFF

v_call: TRBV7-9
j_call: TRBJ2-1
clone_size: .
d_call: .
cdr3_nt: TGTGCCAGCAGCCCCCCCCAGAGGGATGAGCAGTTCTTC
cdr3_aa: CASSPPQRDEQFF

v_call: TRBV27
j_call: TRBJ1-2
clone_size: few
d_call: .
cdr3_nt: TGTGCCAGCAGTTTACGGAGCGGCTATGGCTACACCTTC
cdr3_aa: CASSLRSGYGYTF

v_call: TRBV7-6
j_call: TRBJ2-5
clone_size: .
d_call: .
cdr3_nt: TGTGCCACAAGGGGGGTGAAAGAGACCCAGTACTTC
cdr3_aa: CATRGVKETQYF

v_call: TRBV6-1
j_call: TRBJ2-6
clone_size: .
d_call: .
cdr3_nt: TGTGCCATCCCTAGTCAGGGGTCTGGGGCCAACGTCCTGACTTTC
cdr3_aa: CAIPSQGSGANVLTF

v_call: TRBV7-3
j_call: TRBJ2-7
clone_size: .
d_call: .
cdr3_nt: TGTGCCAGCAGTGGGGAGGGGGCGTACGAGCAGTACTTC
cdr3_aa: CASSGEGAYEQYF

v_call: TRBV9
j_call: TRBJ1-2
clone_size: .
d_call: TRBD1
cdr3_nt: TGTGCCAGCAGCTCACAGGGGGCGATCTATGGCTACACCTTC
cdr3_aa: CASSSQGAIYGYTF

v_call: TRBV27
j_call: TRBJ2-5
clone_size: .
d_call: .
cdr3_nt: TGTGCCGCGGGCAGGGGGGTGGAGACCCAGTACTTC
cdr3_aa: CAAGRGVETQYF

v_call: TRBV4-1
j_call: TRBJ2-2
clone_size: .
d_call: TRBD1
cdr3_nt: TGCGCCAGCAGCTTATGGACAGGGGTCCTCACCGGGGAGCTGTTTTTT
cdr3_aa: CASSLWTGVLTGELFF

v_call: TRBV7-2
j_call: TRBJ1-2
clone_size: few
d_call: .
cdr3_nt: TGTGCCAGCAGCCAACTGGGGGGCCCAGGGGCTAACTATGGCTACACCTTC
cdr3_aa: CASSQLGGPGANYGYTF

v_call: TRBV7-8
j_call: TRBJ1-1
clone_size: .
d_call: .
cdr3_nt: TGTGCCAGCAGCTTAGCCTACAGGCCGGGTAACACTGAAGCTTTCTTT
cdr3_aa: CASSLAYRPGNTEAFF

v_call: TRBV7-8
j_call: TRBJ1-5
clone_size: .
d_call: .
cdr3_nt: TGTGCCAGCAGCTTAGATGTCCAAGTCAATCAGCCCCAGCATTTT
cdr3_aa: CASSLDVQVNQPQHF

v_call: TRBV27
j_call: TRBJ2-7
clone_size: few
d_call: TRBD1
cdr3_nt: TGTGCCAGCGGGCGGACAGGGGTCCACGAGCAGTACTTC
cdr3_aa: CASGRTGVHEQYF

v_call: TRBV14
j_call: TRBJ2-5
clone_size: .
d_call: TRBD2
cdr3_nt: TGTGCCAGCGGCGGACTAGCGGTCGGAGAGACCCAGTACTTC
cdr3_aa: CASGGLAVGETQYF

v_call: TRBV7-3
j_call: TRBJ2-5
clone_size: many
d_call: .
cdr3_nt: TGTGCCAGCAGCTTAACCCCGGGAATCCAAGAGACCCAGTACTTC
cdr3_aa: CASSLTPGIQETQYF

v_call: TRBV28
j_call: TRBJ1-5
clone_size: .
d_call: .
cdr3_nt: TGTGCCAGCAGTGGGGGGCTTGCGCCCCAGCATTTT
cdr3_aa: CASSGGLAPQHF

v_call: TRBV2
j_call: TRBJ2-1
clone_size: few
d_call: .
cdr3_nt: TGTGCCAGCAGAGATGGACTGACGAGCTCCTACAATGAGCAGTTCTTC
cdr3_aa: CASRDGLTSSYNEQFF

v_call: TRBV25-1
j_call: TRBJ2-5
clone_size: many
d_call: .
cdr3_nt: TGTGCCAGCAGTGAATATAATGGGGCGGGGCGGAATTACCAAGAGACCCAGTACTTC
cdr3_aa: CASSEYNGAGRNYQETQYF

v_call: TRBV4-3
j_call: TRBJ1-6
clone_size: .
d_call: TRBD1
cdr3_nt: TGCGCCAGCAGCCAAGACCCACAGGGGATCTCCTATAATTCACCCCTCCACTTT
cdr3_aa: CASSQDPQGISYNSPLHF

v_call: TRBV13
j_call: TRBJ2-7
clone_size: .
d_call: TRBD1
cdr3_nt: TGTGCCAGCAGCTCACAGGGGGCCGGCCCTGGGCAGTACTTC
cdr3_aa: CASSSQGAGPGQYF

v_call: TRBV28
j_call: TRBJ1-5
clone_size: .
d_call: .
cdr3_nt: TGTGCCAGCAGCCGTATTGGGGCCCACATTGAGTATAGCAATCAGCCCCAGCATTTT
cdr3_aa: CASSRIGAHIEYSNQPQHF

v_call: TRBV20-1
j_call: TRBJ1-1
clone_size: .
d_call: TRBD1
cdr3_nt: TGCAGTGCTAGAGATAGCAGGGGGTTTTCGAACACTGAAGCTTTCTTT
cdr3_aa: CSARDSRGFSNTEAFF

v_call: TRBV20-1
j_call: TRBJ1-2
clone_size: few
d_call: .
cdr3_nt: TGCAGTGCTAGAGGTTCCTTAATACAGGGCTATGGCTACACCTTC
cdr3_aa: CSARGSLIQGYGYTF

v_call: TRBV15
j_call: TRBJ1-4
clone_size: .
d_call: .
cdr3_nt: TGTGCCACCAGCGGTTCAGGGGTTCATGAAAAACTGTTTTTT
cdr3_aa: CATSGSGVHEKLFF

v_call: TRBV7-2
j_call: TRBJ2-3
clone_size: few
d_call: .
cdr3_nt: TGTGCCAGCAGCTCTCTTAGCCCAGATACGCAGTATTTT
cdr3_aa: CASSSLSPDTQYF

v_call: TRBV29-1
j_call: TRBJ2-5
clone_size: .
d_call: .
cdr3_nt: TGCAGCGTTGGTGGAATCCAAGAGACCCAGTACTTC
cdr3_aa: CSVGGIQETQYF